These T cell receptor beta chains were read from a single sample in a study of blood T cell repertoires in COVID-19. Profiling relied on immunoSEQ multiplex PCR, and the TCRdb table lists in-frame clones only, not all of them. Among 100,000 to 120,000 clones listed, approximately 82% were seen once. Specimen: peripheral blood. The origin of the receptors is a woman older than 75 with acute or convalescent COVID-19. Each CDR3 is given with its conserved first and last residue. A D gene is named only where the DNA matches it firmly. Clone size is stated in some rows and not others, as once, few, many or a class when expanded.

V gene	clone size	D gene	J gene	CDR3 DNA	CDR3 protein
TRBV21-1	NA	NA	TRBJ1-6	TGTGCCAGCAGCAAAGGGCCGGACAGGAGCTCCTATAATTCACCCCTCCACTTT	CASSKGPDRSSYNSPLHF
TRBV6-5	NA	TRBD1	TRBJ2-7	TGTGCCAGCAGTAATCCCGGGACAGGTCTCTACGAGCAGTACTTC	CASSNPGTGLYEQYF
TRBV21-1	NA	NA	TRBJ1-2	TGTGCCAGCAGCAAAGATGTATTACCCTTAATTACAGGGAGTTACACCTTC	CASSKDVLPLITGSYTF
TRBV12-3/TRBV12-4	NA	NA	TRBJ1-5	TGTGCCAGCAGTGGGGAGTACAATCAGCCCCAGCATTTT	CASSGEYNQPQHF
TRBV24-1	NA	NA	TRBJ1-6	TGTGCCACCAGTGAGGCGGGGCTTGCTTCACCCCTCCACTTT	CATSEAGLASPLHF
TRBV5-4	NA	NA	TRBJ1-2	TGTGCCAGCAGCTTGGGAACGGGACAAATCTATGGCTACACCTTC	CASSLGTGQIYGYTF
TRBV5-6	NA	NA	TRBJ1-2	TGTGCCAGCAGCTTGGTCCAGGAAAAGGACTATGGCTACACCTTC	CASSLVQEKDYGYTF
TRBV18	NA	TRBD2	TRBJ2-2	TGTGCCAGCTCCGCGCGGGGGACTAACACCGGGGAGCTGTTTTTT	CASSARGTNTGELFF
TRBV5-1	once	NA	TRBJ2-1	TGCGCCAGCAGCCCGGAGGGCGGTGAGCAGTTCTTC	CASSPEGGEQFF
TRBV10-3	NA	NA	TRBJ1-1	TGTGCCATCAGTGCAATACAGGGGAACACTGAAGCTTTCTTT	CAISAIQGNTEAFF
TRBV18	NA	NA	TRBJ1-4	TGTGCCAGCTCAGGCCCCGGTGTAGGGGCGGATGAAAAACTGTTTTTT	CASSGPGVGADEKLFF
TRBV7-9	NA	TRBD2	TRBJ2-1	TGTGCCAGCAGCGCCGGACTAGCGGGGCCATATGAGCAGTTCTTC	CASSAGLAGPYEQFF
TRBV28	NA	TRBD1	TRBJ2-7	TGTGCCAGCAGCCCCTCTCTCGGACAGGGGTCCTACGAGCAGTACTTC	CASSPSLGQGSYEQYF
TRBV4-1	NA	NA	TRBJ2-5	TGCGCCAGCAGCCAAGTCAGGGATGAAGAGACCCAGTACTTC	CASSQVRDEETQYF
TRBV7-2	once	TRBD2	TRBJ2-3	TGTGCCAGCAGCTTAGTAGCGGGAGCTGGCACAGATACGCAGTATTTT	CASSLVAGAGTDTQYF
TRBV19	NA	NA	TRBJ1-4	TGTGCCAGTAGTATCATGAGGAATGAAAAACTGTTTTTT	CASSIMRNEKLFF
TRBV11-2	NA	NA	TRBJ1-2	TGTGCCAGCAGCTTGACAGAGTATGGCTACACCTTC	CASSLTEYGYTF
TRBV28	once	NA	TRBJ2-3	TGTGCCAGCAGTTTATGGGTCAGGGCGGGATTAGCGGATACGCAGTATTTT	CASSLWVRAGLADTQYF
TRBV4-1	NA	NA	TRBJ2-6	TGCGCCAGCAGCCAAGGGGCAGCTTTTACTGGGGCCAACGTCCTGACTTTC	CASSQGAAFTGANVLTF
TRBV6-5	NA	TRBD1	TRBJ1-2	TGTGCCAGCAGGGTGGGACAGAACTATGGCTACACCTTC	CASRVGQNYGYTF
TRBV6-5	NA	NA	TRBJ1-4	TGTGCCAGCAGTTACGGCGGGTTTCAAAAAAAACTGTTTTTT	CASSYGGFQKKLFF
TRBV28	NA	NA	TRBJ1-5	TGTGCCAGCACCAAGGGGGATAGCAATCAGCCCCAGCATTTT	CASTKGDSNQPQHF
TRBV7-2	NA	TRBD1	TRBJ1-1	TGTGCCAGCAGCCCCAGTTGGGGACAGCGTGAAGCTTTCTTT	CASSPSWGQREAFF
TRBV4-2	NA	TRBD2	TRBJ2-1	TGTGCCAGCAGCCAAGCGTCTAGCGGCCTTACAATTGAGCAGTTCTTC	CASSQASSGLTIEQFF
TRBV7-3	NA	TRBD2	TRBJ2-5	TGTGCCAGCAGCCAGACTAGCGGGGGGGATAAAGAGACCCAGTACTTC	CASSQTSGGDKETQYF
TRBV6-5	few	NA	TRBJ1-2	TGTGCCAGCAGGCGGGGTGGGCAGGAACAGCGTGGCTACACCTTC	CASRRGGQEQRGYTF
TRBV7-2	NA	NA	TRBJ2-1	TGTGCCAGCAGCTTAGGAGCGCAGAGAGAGCAGTTCTTC	CASSLGAQREQFF
TRBV5-1	NA	NA	TRBJ2-1	TGCGCCAGCAGCTTGGTTGGAGGAAGCTCCTACAATGAGCAGTTCTTC	CASSLVGGSSYNEQFF
TRBV18	NA	TRBD1	TRBJ1-5	TGTGCCAGCTCACCCTTGGACAGGGGAGGGGATCAGCCCCAGCATTTT	CASSPLDRGGDQPQHF
TRBV5-1	NA	NA	TRBJ1-2	TGCGCCAGCAGCTTGGTAGCGGGCTCAGGCTACACCTTC	CASSLVAGSGYTF
TRBV7-9	NA	NA	TRBJ2-7	TGTGCCAGCAGCCCAGACCGGGTTGAGGAGCAGTACTTC	CASSPDRVEEQYF
TRBV7-9	NA	TRBD1	TRBJ2-2	TGTGCCAGCACCCCCCGGACAGGGGCGCCGAACACCGGGGAGCTGTTTTTT	CASTPRTGAPNTGELFF
TRBV7-8	NA	NA	TRBJ1-5	TGTGCCAGCAGCCCTGGGGCCTATCTTAATCAGCCCCAGCATTTT	CASSPGAYLNQPQHF
TRBV28	NA	NA	TRBJ1-4	TGTGCCAGCAGCCCGGCCAGACTACGGGAAAAACTGTTTTTT	CASSPARLREKLFF
TRBV5-1	NA	NA	TRBJ2-7	TGCGCCAGCAGCACGGGGGACGTATTAAAATACGAGCAGTACTTC	CASSTGDVLKYEQYF